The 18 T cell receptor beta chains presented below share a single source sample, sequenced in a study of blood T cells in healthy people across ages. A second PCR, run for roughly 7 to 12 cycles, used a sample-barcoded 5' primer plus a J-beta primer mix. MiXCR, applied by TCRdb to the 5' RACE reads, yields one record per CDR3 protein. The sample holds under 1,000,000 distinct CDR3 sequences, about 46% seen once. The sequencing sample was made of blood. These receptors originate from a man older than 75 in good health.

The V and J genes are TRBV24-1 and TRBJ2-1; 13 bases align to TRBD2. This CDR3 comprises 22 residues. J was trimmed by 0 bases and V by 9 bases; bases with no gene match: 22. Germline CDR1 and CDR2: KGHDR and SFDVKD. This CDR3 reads CATGGRPTSGRALPSSYNEQFF. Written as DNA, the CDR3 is TGTGCCACCGGTGGGAGACCTACTAGCGGGAGGGCCCTACCGAGCTCCTACAATGAGCAGTTCTTC.

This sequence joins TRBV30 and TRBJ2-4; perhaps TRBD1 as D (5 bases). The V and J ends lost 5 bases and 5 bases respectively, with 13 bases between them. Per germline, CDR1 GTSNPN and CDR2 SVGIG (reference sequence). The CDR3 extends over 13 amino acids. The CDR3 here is CAWAQERQNIQYF. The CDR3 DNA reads TGTGCCTGGGCACAGGAGAGGCAAAACATTCAGTACTTC.

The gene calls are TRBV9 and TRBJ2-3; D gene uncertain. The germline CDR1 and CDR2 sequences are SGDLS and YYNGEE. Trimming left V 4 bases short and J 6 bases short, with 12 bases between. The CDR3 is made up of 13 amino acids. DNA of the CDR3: TGTGCCAGCAGCTCAGTTCTCAGGGATACGCAGTATTTT. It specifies CASSSVLRDTQYF.

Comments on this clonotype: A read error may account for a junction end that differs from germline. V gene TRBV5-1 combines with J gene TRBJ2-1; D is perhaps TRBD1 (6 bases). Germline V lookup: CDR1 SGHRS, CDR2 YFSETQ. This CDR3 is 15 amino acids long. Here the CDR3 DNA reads TGCGTCAGCAGCTTGGGGGCGGACCTGGGCTATGAGCAGTTCTTC. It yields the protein CVSSLGADLGYEQFF.

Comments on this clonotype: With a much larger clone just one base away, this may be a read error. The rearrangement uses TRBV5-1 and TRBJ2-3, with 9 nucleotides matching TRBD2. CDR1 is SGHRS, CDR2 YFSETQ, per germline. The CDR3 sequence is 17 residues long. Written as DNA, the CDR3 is TGCGCCAGCAGCATTGGGGGGACTAGCCTAAGCACAGATGCGCAGTATTTT. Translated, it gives CASSIGGTSLSTDAQYF.

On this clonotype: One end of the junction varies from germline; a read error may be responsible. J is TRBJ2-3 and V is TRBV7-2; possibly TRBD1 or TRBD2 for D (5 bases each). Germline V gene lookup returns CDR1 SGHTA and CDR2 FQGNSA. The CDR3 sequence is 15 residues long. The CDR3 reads CASCLLGASPDTQYF. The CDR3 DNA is TGTGCCAGCTGCTTATTAGGGGCTAGCCCGGATACGCAGTATTTT.

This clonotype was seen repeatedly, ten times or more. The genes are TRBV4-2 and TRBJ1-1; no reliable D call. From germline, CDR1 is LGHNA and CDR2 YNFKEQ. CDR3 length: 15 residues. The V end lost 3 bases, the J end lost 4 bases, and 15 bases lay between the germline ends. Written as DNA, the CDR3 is TGTGCCAGCAGCCAGGAAGTCCGGGCTGGCACTGAAGCTTTCTTT. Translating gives CASSQEVRAGTEAFF.

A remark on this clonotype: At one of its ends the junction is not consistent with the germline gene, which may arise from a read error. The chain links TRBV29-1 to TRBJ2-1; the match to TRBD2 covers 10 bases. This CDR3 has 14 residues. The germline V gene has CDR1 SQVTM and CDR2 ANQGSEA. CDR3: CSVDASGSYGERFF. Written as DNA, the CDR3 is TGCAGCGTTGATGCTAGCGGGAGCTACGGGGAGCGGTTCTTC.

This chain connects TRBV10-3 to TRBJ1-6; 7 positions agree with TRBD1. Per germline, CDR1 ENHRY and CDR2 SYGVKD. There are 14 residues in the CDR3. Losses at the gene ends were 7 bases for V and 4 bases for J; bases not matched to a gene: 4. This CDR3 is CAIKGAIYNSPLHF. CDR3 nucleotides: TGTGCCATCAAGGGGGCAATATATAATTCACCCCTCCACTTT.

CDR3 DNA sequence: TGCGCCAGCAGCTTTAAACTAGCGGGAAGCGATGAGCAGTACTTC. This sequence encodes CASSFKLAGSDEQYF. The V gene is TRBV5-1, the J gene TRBJ2-5, with 10 bases fitting TRBD2. The CDR3 length is 15 residues. The ends lost 2 bases at V and 11 bases at J; junction bases unmatched: 12. Germline V CDR1 and CDR2: SGHRS, YFSETQ.

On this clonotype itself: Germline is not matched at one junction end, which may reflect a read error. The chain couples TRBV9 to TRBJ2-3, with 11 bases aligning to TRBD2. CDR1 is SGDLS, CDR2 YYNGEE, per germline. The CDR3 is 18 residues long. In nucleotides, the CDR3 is TGTGCCAGCAGCGTCTCGGGACTAGCGGCATATAGCACAGATACGCGGTATTTT. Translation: CASSVSGLAAYSTDTRYF.

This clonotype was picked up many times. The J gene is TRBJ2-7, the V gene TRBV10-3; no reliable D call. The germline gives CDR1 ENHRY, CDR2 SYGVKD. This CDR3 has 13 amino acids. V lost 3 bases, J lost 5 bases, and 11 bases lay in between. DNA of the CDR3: TGTGCCATCAGTGAAAGGCTATCGGACGAGCAGTACTTC. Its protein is CAISERLSDEQYF.

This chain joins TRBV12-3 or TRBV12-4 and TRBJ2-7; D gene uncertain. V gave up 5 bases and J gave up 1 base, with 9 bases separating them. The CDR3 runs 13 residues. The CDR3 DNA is TGTGCCAGCAGTGCCCCCGGGTCCTACGAGCAGTACTTC. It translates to CASSAPGSYEQYF.

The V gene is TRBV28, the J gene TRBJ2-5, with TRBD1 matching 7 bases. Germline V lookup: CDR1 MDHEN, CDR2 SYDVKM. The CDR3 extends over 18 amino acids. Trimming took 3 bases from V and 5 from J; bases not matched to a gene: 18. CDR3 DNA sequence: TGTGCCAGCAGTTTCAAGGCTACAAGACAGGGAAATGGGGAGACCCAGTACTTC. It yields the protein CASSFKATRQGNGETQYF. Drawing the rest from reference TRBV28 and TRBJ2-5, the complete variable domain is DVKVTQSSRYLVKRTGEKVFLECVQDMDHENMFWYRQDPGLGLRLIYFSYDVKMKEKGDIPEGYSVSREKKERFSLILESASTNQTSMYLCASSFKATRQGNGETQYFGPGTRLLVL.

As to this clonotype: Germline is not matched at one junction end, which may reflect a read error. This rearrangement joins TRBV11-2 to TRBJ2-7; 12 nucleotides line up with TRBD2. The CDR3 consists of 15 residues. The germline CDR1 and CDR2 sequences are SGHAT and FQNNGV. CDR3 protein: CVSSSGLAGTYEQYF. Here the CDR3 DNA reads TGTGTCAGCAGCTCGGGACTAGCGGGCACCTACGAGCAGTACTTC. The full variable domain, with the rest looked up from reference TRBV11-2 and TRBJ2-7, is EAGVAQSPRYKIIEKRQSVAFWCNPISGHATLYWYQQILGQGPKLLIQFQNNGVVDDSQLPKDRFSAERLKGVDSTLKIQPAKLEDSAVYLCVSSSGLAGTYEQYFGPGTRLTVT.

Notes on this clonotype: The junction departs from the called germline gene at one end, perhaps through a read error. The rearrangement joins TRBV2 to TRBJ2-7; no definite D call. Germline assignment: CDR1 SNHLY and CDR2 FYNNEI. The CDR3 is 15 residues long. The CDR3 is CASSDLRSSSYEQYF. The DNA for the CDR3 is TGTGCCAGCAGTGATCTAAGGTCAAGCTCCTATGAGCAGTACTTC. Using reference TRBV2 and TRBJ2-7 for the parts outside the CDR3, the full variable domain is EPEVTQTPSHQVTQMGQEVILRCVPISNHLYFYWYRQILGQKVEFLVSFYNNEISEKSEIFDDQFSVERPDGSNFTLKIRSTKLEDSAMYFCASSDLRSSSYEQYFGPGTRLTVT.

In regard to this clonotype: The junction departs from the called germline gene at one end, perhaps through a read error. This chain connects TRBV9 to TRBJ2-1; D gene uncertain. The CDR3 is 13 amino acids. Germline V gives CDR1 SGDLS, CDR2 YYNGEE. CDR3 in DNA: TGTGCCGAAGGAGAGTTCTCCTACTATGAGCAGTTCTTC. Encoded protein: CAEGEFSYYEQFF.

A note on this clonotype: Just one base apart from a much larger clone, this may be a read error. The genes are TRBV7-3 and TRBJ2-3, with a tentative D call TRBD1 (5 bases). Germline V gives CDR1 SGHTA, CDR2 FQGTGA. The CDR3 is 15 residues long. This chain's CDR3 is CASSISGFATDTRYF. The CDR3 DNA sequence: TGTGCCAGCTCCATTTCAGGGTTCGCCACAGATACGCGGTATTTT.